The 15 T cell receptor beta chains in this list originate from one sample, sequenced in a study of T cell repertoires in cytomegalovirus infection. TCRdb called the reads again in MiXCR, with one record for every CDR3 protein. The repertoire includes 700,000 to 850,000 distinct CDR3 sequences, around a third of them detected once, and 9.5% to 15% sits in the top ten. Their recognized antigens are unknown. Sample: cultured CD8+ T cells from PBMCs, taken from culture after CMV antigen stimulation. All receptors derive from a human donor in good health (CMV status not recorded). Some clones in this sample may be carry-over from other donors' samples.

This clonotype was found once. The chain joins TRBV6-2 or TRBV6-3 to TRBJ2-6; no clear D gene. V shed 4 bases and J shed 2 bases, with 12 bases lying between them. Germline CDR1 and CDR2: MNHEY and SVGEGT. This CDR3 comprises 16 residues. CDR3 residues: CASSFTVMTGANVLTF. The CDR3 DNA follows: TGTGCCAGCAGTTTCACCGTCATGACTGGGGCCAACGTCCTGACTTTC.

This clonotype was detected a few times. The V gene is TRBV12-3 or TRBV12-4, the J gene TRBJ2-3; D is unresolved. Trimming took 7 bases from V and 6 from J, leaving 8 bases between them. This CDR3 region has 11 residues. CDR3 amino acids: CASIGFDTQYF. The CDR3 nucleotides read TGTGCCAGCATTGGCTTTGATACGCAGTATTTT.

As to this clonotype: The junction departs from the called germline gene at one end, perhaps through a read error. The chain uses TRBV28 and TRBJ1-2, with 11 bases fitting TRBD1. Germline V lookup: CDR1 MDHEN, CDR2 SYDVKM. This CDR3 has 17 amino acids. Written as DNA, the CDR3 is TGTGCCAGCAGTCCCCCAGGACAGGGGGCCGGTGGCTATGTCTACACCTTC. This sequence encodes CASSPPGQGAGGYVYTF.

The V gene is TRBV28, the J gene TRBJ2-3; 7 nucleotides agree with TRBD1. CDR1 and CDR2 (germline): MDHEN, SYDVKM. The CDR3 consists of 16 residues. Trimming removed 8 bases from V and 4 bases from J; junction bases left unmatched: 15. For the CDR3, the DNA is TGTGCCAGCCTTAGAGGGGGCAGGAGTCACGCAGATACGCAGTATTTT. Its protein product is CASLRGGRSHADTQYF.

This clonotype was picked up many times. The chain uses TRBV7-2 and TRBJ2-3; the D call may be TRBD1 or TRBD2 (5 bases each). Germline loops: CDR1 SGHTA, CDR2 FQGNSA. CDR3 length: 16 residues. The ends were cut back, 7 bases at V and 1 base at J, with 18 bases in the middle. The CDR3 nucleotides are TGTGCCAGCAACCGATACTGGGGGACGGGCACAGATACGCAGTATTTT. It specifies CASNRYWGTGTDTQYF.

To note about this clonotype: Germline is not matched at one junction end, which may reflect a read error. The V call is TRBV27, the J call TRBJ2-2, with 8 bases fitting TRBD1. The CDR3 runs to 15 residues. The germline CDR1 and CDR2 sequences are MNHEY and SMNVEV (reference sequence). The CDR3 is CVSSRQGARTGELFF. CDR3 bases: TGTGTCAGCAGTCGGCAGGGGGCACGAACCGGGGAGCTGTTTTTT.

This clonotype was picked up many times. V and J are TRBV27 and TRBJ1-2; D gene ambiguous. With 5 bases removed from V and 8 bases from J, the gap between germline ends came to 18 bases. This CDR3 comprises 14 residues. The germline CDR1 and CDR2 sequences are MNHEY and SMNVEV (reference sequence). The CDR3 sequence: CASSPMPLNWGYTF. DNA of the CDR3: TGTGCCAGCAGTCCGATGCCCCTAAATTGGGGCTACACCTTC.

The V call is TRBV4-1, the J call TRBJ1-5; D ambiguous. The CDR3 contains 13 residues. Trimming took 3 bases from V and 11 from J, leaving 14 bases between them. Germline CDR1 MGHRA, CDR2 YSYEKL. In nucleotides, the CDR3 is TGCGCCAGCAGCCAGATAATGGAGGAGTCCCAGCATTTT. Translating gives CASSQIMEESQHF.

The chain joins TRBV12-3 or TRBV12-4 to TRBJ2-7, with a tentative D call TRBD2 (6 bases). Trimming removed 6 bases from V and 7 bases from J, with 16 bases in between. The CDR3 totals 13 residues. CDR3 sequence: CASRPLGGKEQYF. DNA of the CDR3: TGTGCCAGCAGGCCCCTGGGCGGGAAAGAGCAGTACTTC.

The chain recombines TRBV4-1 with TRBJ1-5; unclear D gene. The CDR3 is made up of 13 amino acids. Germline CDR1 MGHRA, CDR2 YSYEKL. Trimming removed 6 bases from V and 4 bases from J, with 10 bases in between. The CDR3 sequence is CASSFRLNQPQHF. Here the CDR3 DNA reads TGCGCCAGCAGTTTCAGATTAAATCAGCCCCAGCATTTT.

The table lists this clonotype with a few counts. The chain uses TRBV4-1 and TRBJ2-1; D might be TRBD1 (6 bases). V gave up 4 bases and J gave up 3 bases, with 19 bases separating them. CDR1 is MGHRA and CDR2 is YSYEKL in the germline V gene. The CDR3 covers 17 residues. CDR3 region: CASSPLSQGVGYNEQFF. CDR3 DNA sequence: TGCGCCAGCAGCCCACTTTCACAGGGAGTAGGCTACAATGAGCAGTTCTTC.

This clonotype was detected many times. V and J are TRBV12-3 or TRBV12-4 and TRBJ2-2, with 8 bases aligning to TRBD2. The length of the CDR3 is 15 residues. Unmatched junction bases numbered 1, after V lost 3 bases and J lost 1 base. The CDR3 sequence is CASSFAGGNTGELFF. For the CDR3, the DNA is TGTGCCAGCAGTTTTGCGGGGGGGAACACCGGGGAGCTGTTTTTT.

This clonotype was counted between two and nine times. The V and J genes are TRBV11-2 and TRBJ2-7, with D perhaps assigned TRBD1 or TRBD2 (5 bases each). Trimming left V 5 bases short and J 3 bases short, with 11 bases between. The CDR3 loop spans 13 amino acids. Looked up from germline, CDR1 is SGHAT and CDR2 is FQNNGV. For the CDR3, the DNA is TGTGCCAGCAGCCACGGGGCCGTCTACGAGCAGTACGTC. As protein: CASSHGAVYEQYV.

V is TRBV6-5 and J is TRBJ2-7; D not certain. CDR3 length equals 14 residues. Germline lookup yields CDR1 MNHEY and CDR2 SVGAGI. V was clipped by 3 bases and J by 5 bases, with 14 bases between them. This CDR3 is CASSYLGKSHEQYF. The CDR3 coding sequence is TGTGCCAGCAGTTATTTAGGGAAGAGCCACGAGCAGTACTTC.

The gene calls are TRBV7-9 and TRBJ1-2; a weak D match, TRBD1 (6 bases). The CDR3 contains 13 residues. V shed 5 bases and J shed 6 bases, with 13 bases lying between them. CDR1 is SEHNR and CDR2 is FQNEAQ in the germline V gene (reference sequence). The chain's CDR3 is CASSPGHRDGYTF. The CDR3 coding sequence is TGTGCCAGCAGCCCGGGACATAGAGATGGCTACACCTTC.